This T cell receptor (beta chain) is from a study of blood T cell repertoires in COVID-19. About the study: Some COVID-19 samples were acute and others convalescent; all came from the United States, Italy and Spain.

V shed 4 bases and J 5 bases; nucleotides not matched to a gene: 16. Germline CDR1 reads SGHRS; CDR2 reads YFSETQ. The CDR3 length is 17 residues. Profiling relied on immunoSEQ multiplex PCR, and the TCRdb table lists in-frame clones only, not all of them. The profile shows some 210,000 clones, 75% to 90% of them singletons. The chain joins TRBV5-1 to TRBJ2-7, with 9 positions matching TRBD2. The receptor was isolated from a man aged 35-49 years who had recovered from COVID-19. The sample consisted of PBMCs or T cells enriched from blood (not recorded which). In nucleotides, the CDR3 is TGCGCCAGCAGCCCAAGAGGGCTAGCGGGATTATCCCACGAGCAGTACTTC. This encodes CASSPRGLAGLSHEQYF.